This TCR beta chain was sequenced in a study of T cells in Graves' hyperthyroidism and ophthalmopathy. The study's findings and limits: The model forecast ophthalmopathy, anticipating it by a median roughly 6 months before onset.

V gave up 3 bases and J gave up 3 bases; unmatched junction bases: 2. Germline assignment: CDR1 SGHAT and CDR2 FQNNGV. CDR3 length: 13 residues. Each person with ophthalmopathy scored at least 3 on the Clinical Activity Score, reached NOSPECS grade 4 or higher, and had been ill under 3 months. It was around 10 ml of fresh peripheral blood that supplied the PBMCs. This clonotype was seen at least ten times. The antigen is not known. The investigators amplified TCR beta CDR3 regions from RNA transcripts. TCR CDR3 regions were first amplified by RT-PCR with HTBI primers. TCRdb passed the multiplex PCR reads through MiXCR, listing each CDR3 protein once. There are about 480,000 distinct CDR3 sequences in the sample; around a fifth occur only once, and around 50% lies in the top ten.

This receptor was taken from a woman aged 70-85 years with Graves' ophthalmopathy. The V call is TRBV11-2, the J call TRBJ2-7, with 7 bases fitting TRBD2. Material: blood. The CDR3 DNA sequence: TGTGCCAGCAGCTTTGAGCGGGGCTACGAGCAGTACTTC. Its protein is CASSFERGYEQYF.